The rows below give T cell receptor beta chains drawn from one sample of a study of regulatory T cells in long-lasting Graves disease. TCRdb processed the multiplex PCR reads anew with MiXCR; each CDR3 protein has one entry. The data hold 400,000 to 500,000 distinct CDR3 sequences, with roughly 23% observed a single time. The sample was peripheral blood mononuclear cells (PBMCs), taken when the disease was refractory, from a patient treated with antithyroid drugs. The receptor set was obtained from a female donor with Graves disease. Both conserved end residues are part of each CDR3. The D gene is left open where the match is weak. The listing skips clone size in some rows; elsewhere it reads once, few, many or a size class.

.,TRBJ1-1,TRBV6-2/TRBV6-3,.,TGTGCCAGCAGCAGACAGACTTCCACTGAAGCTTTCTTT,CASSRQTSTEAFF
few,TRBJ1-5,TRBV12-3/TRBV12-4,.,TGTGCCAGCAGTTTAGAGGGGGAGGGTAATCAGCCCCAGCATTTT,CASSLEGEGNQPQHF
few,TRBJ2-1,TRBV30,TRBD2,TGTGCCTGGAGTGTACCTCTCCCGGGACTAGCCGATGAGCAGTTCTTC,CAWSVPLPGLADEQFF
many,TRBJ2-7,TRBV20-1,TRBD2,TGCAGTGCAACCCTAGGCGGGGGGGTCTCCTACGAGCAGTACTTC,CSATLGGGVSYEQYF
few,TRBJ1-1,TRBV3-1,TRBD1,TGTGCCAGCAGCCAAGCACCATCGACAGGGCTGGCAGCTTTCTTT,CASSQAPSTGLAAFF
many,TRBJ1-2,TRBV12-3/TRBV12-4,TRBD1,TGTGCCAGCAGTTTAGTGGGACAGGGAAATGGCTACACCTTC,CASSLVGQGNGYTF
.,TRBJ1-3,TRBV7-9,TRBD1,TGTGCCAGCAGTTCGGCGGGACAGTCTGGAAACACCATATATTTT,CASSSAGQSGNTIYF
many,TRBJ2-4,TRBV7-2,.,TGTGCCAGCAGCAGAACCCCGTTTGGCATTCAGTACTTC,CASSRTPFGIQYF
.,TRBJ2-7,TRBV29-1,TRBD1,TGCAGCGTTATATCCGGGACAGACTACTACGAGCAGTACTTC,CSVISGTDYYEQYF
.,TRBJ2-3,TRBV20-1,TRBD1,TGCAGTGCCAAAACGTCCAGGGGGACAGATACGCAGTATTTT,CSAKTSRGTDTQYF
.,TRBJ2-2,TRBV7-3,.,TGTGCCAGCAGCTACGACGGACAGCCGAACACCGGGGAGCTGTTTTTT,CASSYDGQPNTGELFF
few,TRBJ1-4,TRBV20-1,TRBD1,TGCAGTGCCCAAAGAACCGGGACAGGAGATGAAAAACTGTTTTTT,CSAQRTGTGDEKLFF
few,TRBJ1-4,TRBV20-1,TRBD1,TGCAGTGCTAGAGATCTCAGGGACAGGGGGGCTGAAAAACTGTTTTTT,CSARDLRDRGAEKLFF
many,TRBJ2-7,TRBV11-2,.,TGTGCCAGCAGCTTAGGGGGATCCTCTTTCTTC,CASSLGGSSFF
.,TRBJ2-2,TRBV2,.,TGTGCCAGCTCACCTCGGCCTCGGGACACCGGGGAGCTGTTTTTT,CASSPRPRDTGELFF
few,TRBJ2-7,TRBV20-1,.,TGCAGTGCTAATTGGGCCGCCGCATACGAGCAGTACTTC,CSANWAAAYEQYF
many,TRBJ1-1,TRBV12-3/TRBV12-4,TRBD1,TGTGCCAGCAGGATCGGGACAGGGGTTTCTGAAGCTTTCTTT,CASRIGTGVSEAFF
many,TRBJ2-7,TRBV6-5,TRBD2,TGTGCCAGCAGTTACAGGGGACTAGCGAACGAGCAGTACTTC,CASSYRGLANEQYF
.,TRBJ2-7,TRBV7-6,.,TGTGCCAGCAGCCCCCTTGGTATAGCGGATGAGCAGTACTTC,CASSPLGIADEQYF
many,TRBJ1-1,TRBV2,.,TGTGCCAGTCGCAGGGATAGGGACACTGAAGCTTTCTTT,CASRRDRDTEAFF
few,TRBJ2-7,TRBV6-5,.,TGTGCCAGCAGTTACGAGGCAGGCCCCGACTACGAGCAGTACTTC,CASSYEAGPDYEQYF
many,TRBJ1-2,TRBV28,.,TGTGCCAGCAGTTTACCAAATACAGGCAACTATGGCTACACCTTC,CASSLPNTGNYGYTF
once,TRBJ1-2,TRBV2,TRBD1,TGTGCCAGCAGCGGACTTGTAGGGGGCGGTGGCTACACCTTC,CASSGLVGGGGYTF
many,TRBJ1-2,TRBV2,.,TGTGCCAGCAGACTAGTCAGGAGCTATGGCTACACCTTC,CASRLVRSYGYTF
many,TRBJ1-2,TRBV28,.,TGTGCCAGCAGTAACAGGGTAGACCTTAACTATGGCTACACCTTC,CASSNRVDLNYGYTF
few,TRBJ1-6,TRBV7-9,TRBD1,TGTGCCAGCAGCTTGCAGGGGGCTGGAGATTCACCCCTCCACTTT,CASSLQGAGDSPLHF
.,TRBJ2-3,TRBV12-3/TRBV12-4,.,TGTGCCAGCAGCTCGGGGCTTACTAGACGCACAGATACGCAGTATTTT,CASSSGLTRRTDTQYF